Each of the 25 T cell receptor beta chains below was sequenced from the same sample in a study of T cell responses to AZD1222 COVID-19 vaccine. Using immunoSEQ multiplex PCR, the repertoire was profiled, and TCRdb retains in-frame clones only, with some absent. The sample contains roughly 150,000 clones, over 80% of which appear only once. The specimen was peripheral blood, collected 28 days after the second AZD1222 dose. The receptors stem from an adult who received the AZD1222 COVID-19 vaccine.

The chain employs TRBV30 and TRBJ2-7; D is perhaps TRBD1 (5 bases). There are 13 residues in the CDR3. Germline loops: CDR1 GTSNPN, CDR2 SVGIG (reference sequence). Between the trimmed V and J ends, which lost 5 bases and 2 bases, there was a span of 13 bases. The CDR3 spells CAWSQGFTYEQYF. Written as DNA, the CDR3 is TGTGCCTGGTCCCAGGGTTTTACCTACGAGCAGTACTTC.

The V and J genes are TRBV6-5 and TRBJ2-7; 14 bases are shared with TRBD2. The CDR3 has 15 amino acids. CDR1 and CDR2 from the germline V gene are MNHEY and SVGAGI. The V segment lost 7 bases and the J segment 7 bases; nucleotides outside the gene matches: 9. The CDR3 bases are TGTGCCAGCACTAAAGGGACTAGCGGGAGTGTAGAGCAGTACTTC. Residues: CASTKGTSGSVEQYF.

A remark on this clone: One end of the junction does not line up with germline, which may come from a read error. The chain links TRBV9 to TRBJ2-2; unclear D gene. This CDR3 region has 17 residues. Germline V gene data show CDR1 as SGDLS and CDR2 as YYNGEE. CDR3 protein: CASSVAGSGLNAGELFF. As DNA, the CDR3 is TGTGCCAGCAGCGTAGCGGGTAGTGGCCTGAACGCCGGGGAGCTGTTTTTT.

V is TRBV3-1 (or the pseudogene TRBV3-2) and J is TRBJ1-6; a weak D match, TRBD1 (5 bases). Trimming took off 1 base at V and 4 bases at J, with 11 bases between the two ends. CDR3 length equals 16 residues. CDR1 and CDR2 (germline): LGHDT, YNNKEL (reference sequence). The CDR3 region has the DNA TGTGCCAGCAGCCAAGTGAGGGGCAGATATAATTCACCCCTCCACTTT. Amino acid sequence: CASSQVRGRYNSPLHF.

The V and J genes are TRBV28 and TRBJ1-1, with D possibly matching TRBD1 (5 bases). Trimming removed 5 bases at V and 7 bases at J, with 14 bases between. The CDR3 is 13 amino acids. The V gene's germline CDR1 is MDHEN and CDR2 SYDVKM. The CDR3 spells CASSGGRSFEAFF. In DNA form, the CDR3 reads TGTGCCAGCAGTGGGGGACGGAGCTTTGAAGCTTTCTTT.

The V call is TRBV7-8, the J call TRBJ2-1; perhaps TRBD1 as D (5 bases). The germline gives CDR1 SGHVS, CDR2 FQNEAQ. This CDR3 contains 20 residues. The V and J ends lost 5 bases and 0 bases respectively, with 26 bases between them. CDR3 coding DNA: TGTGCCAGCAGCCTCAGGGTGTTGGAATTAGTAGATAGCTCCTACAATGAGCAGTTCTTC. Translating gives CASSLRVLELVDSSYNEQFF. The full variable domain, with the rest looked up from reference TRBV7-8 and TRBJ2-1, is GAGVSQSPRYKVAKRGQDVALRCDPISGHVSLFWYQQALGQGPEFLTYFQNEAQLDKSGLPSDRFFAERPEGSVSTLKIQRTQQEDSAVYLCASSLRVLELVDSSYNEQFFGPGTRLTVL.

This chain links TRBV29-1 with TRBJ1-1; D gene unclear. Per germline, CDR1 SQVTM and CDR2 ANQGSEA. The V end lost 7 bases, the J end lost 4 bases, and 7 bases lay between the germline ends. This CDR3 is built from 10 residues. CDR3 sequence reads: CSAAGTEAFF. CDR3 DNA sequence: TGCAGCGCTGCAGGCACTGAAGCTTTCTTT.

V usage is TRBV28 and J usage is TRBJ1-5; D unresolved. Trimming stripped 3 bases from V and 6 bases from J, with 12 bases between. The length of the CDR3 is 14 residues. Germline V gene lookup returns CDR1 MDHEN and CDR2 SYDVKM. CDR3 coding DNA: TGTGCCAGCAGTTTTGATTTGTGGGTTCAGCCCCAGCATTTT. This gives the protein CASSFDLWVQPQHF.

V is TRBV27 and J is TRBJ2-3; the D is unclear. The CDR3 is 13 residues long. V was clipped by 7 bases and J by 1 base, with 9 bases between them. The germline V gene has CDR1 MNHEY and CDR2 SMNVEV (reference sequence). The CDR3, as DNA: TGTGCCAGCAAAATCTCTGGCACAGATACGCAGTATTTT. It yields the protein CASKISGTDTQYF.

This sequence joins TRBV27 and TRBJ2-1, with D perhaps matching TRBD2 (5 bases). The CDR3 length is 14 residues. V dropped 6 bases and J dropped 1 base, with 10 bases sitting between them. The germline V gene has CDR1 MNHEY and CDR2 SMNVEV (reference sequence). The CDR3 DNA sequence: TGTGCCAGCAGAGTTCGGGAATCCTACAATGAGCAGTTCTTC. Translation: CASRVRESYNEQFF.

For this clone: The DNA is omitted, as the CDR3 cannot be located on it reliably, and the CDR3 follows TCRdb's listing. The rearrangement uses TRBV19 and TRBJ1-2; the table assigns TRBD1, which was not confirmed against the DNA. From germline, CDR1 is LNHDA and CDR2 SQIVND (reference sequence). The CDR3 totals 13 residues, both ends included. CDR3 in amino acids: CASTSGQDYGYTF.

This clone was seen a handful of times. The sample has other DNA sequences that encode this CDR3 too. The rearrangement joins TRBV12-3 or TRBV12-4 to TRBJ1-1; D possibly corresponds to TRBD1 (6 bases). The V end was cut by 3 bases, the J end by 4 bases, with 9 bases between. The CDR3 length is 13 residues. The DNA for the CDR3 is TGTGCCAGCAGTTTGGGGGGCTTCACTGAAGCTTTCTTT. It translates to CASSLGGFTEAFF.

This chain links TRBV5-3 with TRBJ1-3; D may be TRBD1 (5 bases). TRBV5-3 is annotated as an ORF whose role is uncertain. V was pared by 2 bases and J by 0 bases, with 12 bases between. CDR3 length: 16 residues. CDR3 bases: TGTGCCAGAAGCTTAACCAGGGTGAGCTCTGGAAACACCATATATTTT. Translation gives CARSLTRVSSGNTIYF.

The chain couples TRBV29-1 to TRBJ2-5; D is unresolved. The V end was cut by 3 bases, the J end by 5 bases, with 7 bases between. Per the germline V gene, CDR1 is SQVTM and CDR2 is ANQGSEA. The CDR3 sequence is 11 residues long. The CDR3, as DNA: TGCAGCGTTGATCTGTCGGAGACCCAGTACTTC. Amino acids: CSVDLSETQYF.

The chain combines TRBV24-1 with TRBJ2-6, with TRBD1 as a possible D gene (6 bases). V was clipped by 5 bases and J by 2 bases, with 6 bases between them. This CDR3 region has 14 residues. Germline V gene sequence: CDR1 KGHDR, CDR2 SFDVKD. The CDR3 coding sequence is TGTGCCACCAGTGCAGGGGCTGGGGCCAACGTCCTGACTTTC. Translating gives CATSAGAGANVLTF.

This rearrangement joins TRBV6-5 to TRBJ2-1; 8 bases match TRBD2. The V and J ends lost 2 bases and 5 bases, in that order; junction bases with no gene match: 8. Germline V gene sequence: CDR1 MNHEY, CDR2 SVGAGI. There are 16 residues in the CDR3. This chain's CDR3 is CASSYATGTRDNEQFF. The DNA for the CDR3 is TGTGCCAGCAGTTACGCCACCGGGACTAGGGACAATGAGCAGTTCTTC.

The sample holds one count of this clone. The chain employs TRBV15 and TRBJ1-5; 10 bases agree with TRBD1. J was trimmed by 7 bases and V by 6 bases; bases with no gene match: 9. The germline V gene encodes CDR1 LNHNV and CDR2 YYDKDF (reference sequence). CDR3 size: 15 residues. Written as DNA, the CDR3 is TGTGCCACCAGGGGGGACAGGGGAGAGACACAGCCCCAGCATTTT. Its translation is CATRGDRGETQPQHF. Complete variable domain (other parts from reference TRBV15 and TRBJ1-5): DAMVIQNPRYQVTQFGKPVTLSCSQTLNHNVMYWYQQKSSQAPKLLFHYYDKDFNNEADTPDNFQSRRPNTSFCFLDIRSPGLGDTAMYLCATRGDRGETQPQHFGDGTRLSIL.

J is TRBJ2-1 and V is TRBV5-4, with 8 bases identical to TRBD1. The germline V gene encodes CDR1 SGHNT and CDR2 YYREEE (reference sequence). After removal of 0 bases from V and 10 bases from J, the junction contained 6 bases not matched to a gene. The CDR3 has 14 amino acids. Here the CDR3 reads CASSLGQGQGEQFF. DNA of the CDR3: TGTGCCAGCAGCTTGGGACAGGGGCAGGGGGAGCAGTTCTTC.

The V call is TRBV18, the J call TRBJ1-1; D call uncertain. Between the trimmed V and J ends, which lost 3 bases and 3 bases, there was a span of 14 bases. There are 15 residues in the CDR3. The V gene's germline CDR1 is KGHSH and CDR2 LQKENI. The CDR3 coding sequence is TGTGCCAGCTCACCGACGGCGGGGAAGGACACTGAAGCTTTCTTT. As protein: CASSPTAGKDTEAFF.

The chain has TRBV7-9 and TRBJ1-6; D call uncertain. The CDR3 extends over 15 amino acids. The germline gives CDR1 SEHNR, CDR2 FQNEAQ (reference sequence). With 8 bases removed from V and 7 bases from J, the gap between germline ends came to 18 bases. The CDR3 region is CASSVTSGANSPLHF. As DNA, the CDR3 is TGTGCCAGCTCGGTTACCTCGGGCGCCAATTCACCCCTCCACTTT.

The chain is built from TRBV28 and TRBJ1-6, with D possibly TRBD1 on 6 matching bases. The CDR3 has 14 residues. V was clipped by 6 bases and J by 7 bases, with 13 bases between them. From germline, CDR1 is MDHEN and CDR2 SYDVKM. CDR3: CASRGGTPNSPLHF. The CDR3 bases are TGTGCCAGCAGAGGCGGGACACCAAATTCACCCCTCCACTTT.

This CDR3 reads CASSLRDRGDLKEKLFF. The CDR3 DNA reads as TGTGCCAGCAGTCTCCGGGACAGGGGGGATTTAAAGGAAAAACTGTTTTTT. The chain couples TRBV28 to TRBJ1-4; TRBD1 aligns across 11 bases. Losses at the gene ends were 5 bases for V and 8 bases for J; bases not matched to a gene: 13. The CDR3 loop spans 17 amino acids. The germline CDR1 and CDR2 sequences are MDHEN and SYDVKM.

The chain links TRBV27 to TRBJ1-5; D unclear. Germline CDR1 is MNHEY and CDR2 is SMNVEV (reference sequence). This CDR3 has 15 amino acids. Between the trimmed V and J ends, which lost 3 bases and 4 bases, there was a span of 13 bases. The CDR3 sequence: CASSFTGVGNQPQHF. The CDR3 coding sequence is TGTGCCAGCAGTTTTACTGGAGTGGGGAATCAGCCCCAGCATTTT.

The CDR3 DNA sequence: TGTGCCACCAGTGCTGGAGGGACGAGTCAGCCCCAGCATTTT. It is translated as CATSAGGTSQPQHF. V and J are TRBV24-1 and TRBJ1-5; maybe TRBD1 (5 bases). This CDR3 has 14 residues. Germline-derived CDR1 and CDR2 are KGHDR and SFDVKD. V gave up 5 bases and J gave up 6 bases, with 13 bases separating them.

The chain recombines TRBV5-1 with TRBJ2-2, with D tentatively TRBD2 (6 bases). The germline V gene encodes CDR1 SGHRS and CDR2 YFSETQ. The V gene lost 4 bases and the J gene lost 3 bases, with 13 bases spanning the gap. The CDR3 is 15 amino acids. CDR3 protein: CASSERPGDTGELFF. The CDR3 DNA reads as TGCGCCAGCAGCGAACGACCGGGAGACACCGGGGAGCTGTTTTTT.